These 10 T cell receptor beta chains came from one sample sequenced in a study of blood T cell repertoires in COVID-19 (dated by TCRdb to 2020 to 2022). Libraries came from the immunoSEQ multiplex PCR assay. Entries here come from immuneACCESS through TCRdb and include only in-frame sequences with V and J called. Some clones fail to appear in such tables; in the studies checked, an unresolved V gene covers under half of the shortfall, and the cause of the remainder is unknown. Across this sample there are more than 60,000 clones, with approximately 87% seen only once. Clones ranked in the top ten supply over 6.5% of the sample. Sequenced material: peripheral blood. The receptors were gathered from a man aged 55 to 70 with acute or convalescent COVID-19.

The chain uses TRBV5-4 and TRBJ1-6; D uncertain. V gave up 4 bases and J gave up 5 bases, with 13 bases separating them. The CDR3 totals 15 residues. The germline CDR1 and CDR2 sequences are SGHNT and YYREEE (reference sequence). The CDR3, as DNA: TGTGCCAGCAGCGAGCGGGAGGGTAATAATTCACCCCTCCACTTT. It codes for CASSEREGNNSPLHF. Supplemented by reference TRBV5-4 and TRBJ1-6, the full variable domain reads ETGVTQSPTHLIKTRGQQVTLRCSSQSGHNTVSWYQQALGQGPQFIFQYYREEENGRGNFPPRFSGLQFPNYSSELNVNALELDDSALYLCASSEREGNNSPLHFGNGTRLTVT.

This rearrangement joins TRBV6-6 to TRBJ1-1; 9 positions agree with TRBD1. The V and J ends lost 7 bases and 4 bases, in that order; junction bases with no gene match: 10. The CDR3 loop spans 15 amino acids. Per germline, CDR1 MNHNY and CDR2 SVGAGI (reference sequence). DNA for the CDR3: TGTGCCAGCACCCTACGACAGGGGGAATCCACTGAAGCTTTCTTT. It codes for CASTLRQGESTEAFF.

The chain is built from TRBV27 and TRBJ1-1, with D perhaps matching TRBD1 (6 bases). V shed 3 bases and J shed 5 bases, with 13 bases lying between them. Germline CDR1 MNHEY, CDR2 SMNVEV (reference sequence). This CDR3 spans 14 amino acids. The DNA for the CDR3 is TGTGCCAGCAGTTTCCCAGGGGAGGGGACTGAAGCTTTCTTT. This gives the protein CASSFPGEGTEAFF.

V gene TRBV7-7 combines with J gene TRBJ2-2, with 7 bases fitting TRBD1. The V gene end was trimmed by 10 bases and the J gene end by 5 bases; junction bases not matched to a gene: 7. This CDR3 has 13 residues. The germline V gene has CDR1 SSHAT and CDR2 FNYEAQ (reference sequence). CDR3 nucleotide sequence: TGTGCCATATCGGGACAGTTAACCGGGGAGCTGTTTTTT. Amino acid sequence: CAISGQLTGELFF.

The rearrangement uses TRBV4-2 and TRBJ2-7; TRBD1 agrees at 10 bases. The CDR3 length is 12 residues. CDR1 is LGHNA, CDR2 YNFKEQ, per germline. V lost 8 bases to trimming and J lost 4 bases; unmatched junction nucleotides: 2. The CDR3 protein is CASGTGEYEQYF. In DNA, the CDR3 is TGTGCCAGCGGGACAGGGGAATACGAGCAGTACTTC.

The CDR3 reads CASSQTPADGYTF. The DNA of the CDR3 is TGTGCCAGCAGCCAGACGCCGGCGGATGGCTACACCTTC. The rearrangement joins TRBV14 to TRBJ1-2; D is ambiguous. The V gene lost 3 bases and the J gene lost 6 bases, with 11 bases spanning the gap. CDR1 SGHDN and CDR2 FVKESK come from the germline V gene. The CDR3 consists of 13 residues. Full variable domain (missing parts from reference TRBV14 and TRBJ1-2): EAGVTQFPSHSVIEKGQTVTLRCDPISGHDNLYWYRRVMGKEIKFLLHFVKESKQDESGMPNNRFLAERTGGTYSTLKVQPAELEDSGVYFCASSQTPADGYTFGSGTRLTVV.

The chain employs TRBV3-1 (or the pseudogene TRBV3-2) and TRBJ1-2, with D uncertain. The CDR3 is made up of 14 amino acids. V was pared by 0 bases and J by 3 bases, with 8 bases between. CDR1 is LGHDT, CDR2 YNNKEL, per germline (reference sequence). DNA of the CDR3: TGTGCCAGCAGCCAAGAACTGGTATACTATGGCTACACCTTC. It is translated as CASSQELVYYGYTF.

The chain recombines TRBV5-6 with TRBJ2-4; D unresolved. Trimming pared 3 bases from V and 0 bases from J, leaving 10 bases between. The CDR3 loop spans 15 amino acids. The V gene's germline CDR1 is SGHDT and CDR2 YYEEEE. The CDR3 coding sequence is TGTGCCAGCAGCTCCCGACCGGGAGCCAAAAACATTCAGTACTTC. It translates to CASSSRPGAKNIQYF.

J is TRBJ2-1 and V is TRBV7-3; D possibly corresponds to TRBD2 (6 bases). Per the germline V gene, CDR1 is SGHTA and CDR2 is FQGTGA. Trimming removed 1 base from V and 0 bases from J, with 7 bases in between. The CDR3 is 15 residues long. CDR3 DNA: TGTGCCAGCAGCTTAAGTAGCGGCTCCTACAATGAGCAGTTCTTC. Translated: CASSLSSGSYNEQFF.

The rearrangement links TRBV19 to TRBJ1-2, with 7 bases aligning to TRBD1. Germline CDR1 LNHDA, CDR2 SQIVND (reference sequence). The junction had 19 bases not matched to a gene; V was cut back by 9 bases and J by 6 bases. This CDR3 comprises 16 residues. CDR3: CASQEGAILGFDGYTF. CDR3 bases: TGTGCCAGCCAGGAGGGGGCTATACTGGGCTTCGATGGCTACACCTTC.